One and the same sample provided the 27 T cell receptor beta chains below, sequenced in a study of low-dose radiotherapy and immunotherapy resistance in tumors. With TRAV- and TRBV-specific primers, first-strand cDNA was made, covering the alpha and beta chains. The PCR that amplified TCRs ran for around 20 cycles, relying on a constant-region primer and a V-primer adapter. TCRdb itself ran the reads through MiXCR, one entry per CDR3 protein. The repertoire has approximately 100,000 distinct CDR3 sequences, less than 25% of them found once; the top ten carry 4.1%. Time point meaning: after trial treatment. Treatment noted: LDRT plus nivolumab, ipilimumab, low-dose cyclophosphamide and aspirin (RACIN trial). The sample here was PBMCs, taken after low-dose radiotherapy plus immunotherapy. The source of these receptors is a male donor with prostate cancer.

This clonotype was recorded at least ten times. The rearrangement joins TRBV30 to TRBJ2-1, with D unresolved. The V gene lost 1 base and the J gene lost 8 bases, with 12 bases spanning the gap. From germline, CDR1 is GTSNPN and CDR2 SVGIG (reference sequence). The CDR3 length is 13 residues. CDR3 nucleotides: TGTGCCTGGAGTGATTCCTTAGTCGATGAGCAGTTCTTC. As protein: CAWSDSLVDEQFF.

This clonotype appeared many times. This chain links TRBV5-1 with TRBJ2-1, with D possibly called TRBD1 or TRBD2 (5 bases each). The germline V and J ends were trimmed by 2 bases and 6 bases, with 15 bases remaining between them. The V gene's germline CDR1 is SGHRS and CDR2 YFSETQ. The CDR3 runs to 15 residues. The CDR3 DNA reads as TGCGCCAGCAGCTTTGAGGGGCGGCTAGGCAATGAGCAGTTCTTC. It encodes CASSFEGRLGNEQFF. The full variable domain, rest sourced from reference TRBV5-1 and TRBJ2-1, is KAGVTQTPRYLIKTRGQQVTLSCSPISGHRSVSWYQQTPGQGLQFLFEYFSETQRNKGNFPGRFSGRQFSNSRSEMNVSTLELGDSALYLCASSFEGRLGNEQFFGPGTRLTVL.

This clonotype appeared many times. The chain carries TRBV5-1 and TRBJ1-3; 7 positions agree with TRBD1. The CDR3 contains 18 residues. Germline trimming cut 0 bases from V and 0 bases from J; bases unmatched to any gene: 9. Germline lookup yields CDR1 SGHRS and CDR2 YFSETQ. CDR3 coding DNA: TGCGCCAGCAGCTTGGCCCCGGGCCCAGGGGGCTCTGGAAACACCATATATTTT. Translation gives CASSLAPGPGGSGNTIYF.

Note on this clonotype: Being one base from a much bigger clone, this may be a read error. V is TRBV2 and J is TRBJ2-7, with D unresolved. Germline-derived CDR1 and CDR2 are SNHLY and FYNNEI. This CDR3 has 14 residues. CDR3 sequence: CASRTGSLSYEQHF. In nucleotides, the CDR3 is TGTGCCAGCCGAACCGGGTCCTTATCCTACGAGCAGCACTTC. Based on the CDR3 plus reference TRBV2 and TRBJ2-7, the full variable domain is EPEVTQTPSHQVTQMGQEVILRCVPISNHLYFYWYRQILGQKVEFLVSFYNNEISEKSEIFDDQFSVERPDGSNFTLKIRSTKLEDSAMYFCASRTGSLSYEQHFGPGTRLTVT.

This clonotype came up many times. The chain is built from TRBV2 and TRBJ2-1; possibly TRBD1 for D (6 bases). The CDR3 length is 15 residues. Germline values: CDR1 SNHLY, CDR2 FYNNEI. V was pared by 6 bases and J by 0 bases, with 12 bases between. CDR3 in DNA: TGTGCCAGCAGCGGGCAGGGGAGCTCCTACAATGAGCAGTTCTTC. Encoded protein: CASSGQGSSYNEQFF.

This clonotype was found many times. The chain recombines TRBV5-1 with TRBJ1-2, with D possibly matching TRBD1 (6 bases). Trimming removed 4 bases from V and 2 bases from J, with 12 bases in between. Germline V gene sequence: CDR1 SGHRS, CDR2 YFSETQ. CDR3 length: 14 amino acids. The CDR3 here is CASSTGGQNYGYTF. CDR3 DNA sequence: TGCGCCAGCAGCACCGGGGGGCAGAACTATGGCTACACCTTC.

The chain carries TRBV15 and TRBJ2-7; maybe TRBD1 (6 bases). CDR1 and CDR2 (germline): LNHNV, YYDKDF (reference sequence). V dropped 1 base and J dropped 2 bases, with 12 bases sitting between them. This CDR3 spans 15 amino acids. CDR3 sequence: CATSRVAGAAYEQYF. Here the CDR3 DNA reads TGTGCCACCAGCAGAGTGGCAGGGGCGGCCTACGAGCAGTACTTC. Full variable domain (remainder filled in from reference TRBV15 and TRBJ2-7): DAMVIQNPRYQVTQFGKPVTLSCSQTLNHNVMYWYQQKSSQAPKLLFHYYDKDFNNEADTPDNFQSRRPNTSFCFLDIRSPGLGDTAMYLCATSRVAGAAYEQYFGPGTRLTVT.

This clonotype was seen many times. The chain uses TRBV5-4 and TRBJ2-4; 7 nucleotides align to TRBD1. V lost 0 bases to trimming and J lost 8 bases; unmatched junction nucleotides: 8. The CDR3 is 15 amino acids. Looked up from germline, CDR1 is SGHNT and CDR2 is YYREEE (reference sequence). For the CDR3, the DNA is TGTGCCAGCAGCTTGGCCGGAAGGGACAGAGACATTCAGTACTTC. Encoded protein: CASSLAGRDRDIQYF.

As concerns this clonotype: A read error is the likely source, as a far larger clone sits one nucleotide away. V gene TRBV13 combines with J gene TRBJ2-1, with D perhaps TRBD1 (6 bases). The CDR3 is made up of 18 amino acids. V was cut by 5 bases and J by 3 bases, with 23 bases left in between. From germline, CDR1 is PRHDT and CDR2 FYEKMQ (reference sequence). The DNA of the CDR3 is TGTGCCAGCAGCCACCAGCCTTCCGACAGGTCAGACTACAATGAGCAGTTCTTC. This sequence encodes CASSHQPSDRSDYNEQFF.

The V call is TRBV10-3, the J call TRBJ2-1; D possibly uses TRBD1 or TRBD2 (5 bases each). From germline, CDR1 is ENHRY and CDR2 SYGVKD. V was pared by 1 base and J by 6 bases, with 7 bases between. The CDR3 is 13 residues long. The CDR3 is CAISELGVNEQFF. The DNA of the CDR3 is TGTGCCATCAGTGAGTTGGGGGTCAATGAGCAGTTCTTC.

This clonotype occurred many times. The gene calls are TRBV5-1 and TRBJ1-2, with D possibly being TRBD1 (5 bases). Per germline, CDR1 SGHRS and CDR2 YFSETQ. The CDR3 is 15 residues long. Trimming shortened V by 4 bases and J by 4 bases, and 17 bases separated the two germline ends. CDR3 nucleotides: TGCGCCAGCAGCCCCCGGCCGGGACCGACCTATGGCTACACCTTC. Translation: CASSPRPGPTYGYTF.

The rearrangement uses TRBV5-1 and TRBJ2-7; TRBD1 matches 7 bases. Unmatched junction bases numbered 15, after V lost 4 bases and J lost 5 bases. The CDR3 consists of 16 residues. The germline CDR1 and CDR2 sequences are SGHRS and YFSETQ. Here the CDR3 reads CASSPPSGQEANEQYF. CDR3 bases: TGCGCCAGCAGCCCTCCGTCCGGACAGGAGGCGAACGAGCAGTACTTC.

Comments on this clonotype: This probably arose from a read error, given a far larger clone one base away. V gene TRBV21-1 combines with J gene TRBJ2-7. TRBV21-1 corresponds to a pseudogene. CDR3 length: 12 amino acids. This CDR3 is CASSKESYEQYF. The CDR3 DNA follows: TGTGCCAGCAGCAAGGAGAGCTACGAGCAGTACTTC.

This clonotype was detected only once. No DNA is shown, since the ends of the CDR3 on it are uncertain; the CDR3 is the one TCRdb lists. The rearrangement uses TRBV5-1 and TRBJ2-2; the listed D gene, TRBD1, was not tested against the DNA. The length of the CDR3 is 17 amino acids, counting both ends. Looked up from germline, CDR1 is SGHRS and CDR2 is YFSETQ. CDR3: CASSSNPGHSTGELFFF.

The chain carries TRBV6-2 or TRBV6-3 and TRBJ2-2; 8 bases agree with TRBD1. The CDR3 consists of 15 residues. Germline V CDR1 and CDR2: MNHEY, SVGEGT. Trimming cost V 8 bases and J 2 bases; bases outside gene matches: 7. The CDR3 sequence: CASYTPGGNTGELFF. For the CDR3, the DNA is TGTGCCAGCTACACTCCAGGGGGCAACACCGGGGAGCTGTTTTTT.

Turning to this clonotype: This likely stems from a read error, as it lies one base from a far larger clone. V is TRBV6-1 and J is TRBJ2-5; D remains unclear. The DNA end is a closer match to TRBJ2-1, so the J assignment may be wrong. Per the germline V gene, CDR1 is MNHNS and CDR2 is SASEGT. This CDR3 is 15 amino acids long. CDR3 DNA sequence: TGTGCCAGCAGTGTCCAACCGACCTTTGCCAATGAGCAGTTCTTC. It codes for CASSVQPTFANEQFF.

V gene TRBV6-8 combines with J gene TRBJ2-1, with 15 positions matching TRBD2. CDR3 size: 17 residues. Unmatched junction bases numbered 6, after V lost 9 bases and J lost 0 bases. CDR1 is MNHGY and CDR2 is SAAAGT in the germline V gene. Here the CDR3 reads CASAGTSGGSSYNEQFF. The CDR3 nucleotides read TGTGCCAGTGCCGGGACTAGCGGGGGGAGCTCCTACAATGAGCAGTTCTTC.

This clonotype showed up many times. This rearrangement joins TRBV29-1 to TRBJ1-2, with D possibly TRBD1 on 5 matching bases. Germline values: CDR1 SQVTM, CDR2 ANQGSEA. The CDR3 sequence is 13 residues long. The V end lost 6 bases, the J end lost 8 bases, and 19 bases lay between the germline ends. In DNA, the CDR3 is TGCAGCGTCGCACGGGACCCCGGGCGAGGCTACACCTTC. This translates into CSVARDPGRGYTF.

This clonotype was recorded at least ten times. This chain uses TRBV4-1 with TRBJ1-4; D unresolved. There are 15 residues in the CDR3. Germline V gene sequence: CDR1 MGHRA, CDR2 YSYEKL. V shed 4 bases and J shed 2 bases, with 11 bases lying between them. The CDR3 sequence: CASSLGAGTNEKLFF. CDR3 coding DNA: TGCGCCAGCAGCCTCGGCGCCGGGACTAATGAAAAACTGTTTTTT.

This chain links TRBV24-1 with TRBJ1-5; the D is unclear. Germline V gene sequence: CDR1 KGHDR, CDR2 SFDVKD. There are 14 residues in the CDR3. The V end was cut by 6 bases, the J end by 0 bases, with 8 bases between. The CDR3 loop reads CATSHRSSNQPQHF. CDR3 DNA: TGTGCCACCAGTCACCGAAGTAGCAATCAGCCCCAGCATTTT.

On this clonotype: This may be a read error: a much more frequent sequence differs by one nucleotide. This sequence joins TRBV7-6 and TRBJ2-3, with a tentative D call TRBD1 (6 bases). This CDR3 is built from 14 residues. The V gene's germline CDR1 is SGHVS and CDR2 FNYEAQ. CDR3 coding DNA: TGTGCCAGCAGGTCTCAGGGGACCACAAATACGCAGTATTTT. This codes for CASRSQGTTNTQYF.

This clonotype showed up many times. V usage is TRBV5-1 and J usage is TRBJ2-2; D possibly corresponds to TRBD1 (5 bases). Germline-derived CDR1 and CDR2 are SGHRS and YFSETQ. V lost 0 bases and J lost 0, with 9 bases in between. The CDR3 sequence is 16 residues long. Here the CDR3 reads CASSLAQQANTGELFF. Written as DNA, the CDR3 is TGCGCCAGCAGCTTGGCCCAACAGGCGAACACCGGGGAGCTGTTTTTT.

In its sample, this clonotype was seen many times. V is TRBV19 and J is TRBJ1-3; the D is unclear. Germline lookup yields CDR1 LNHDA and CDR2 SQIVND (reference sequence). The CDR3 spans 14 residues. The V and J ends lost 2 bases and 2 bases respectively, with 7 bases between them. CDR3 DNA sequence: TGTGCCAGTAGTATAACGTCGACTGGAAACACCATATATTTT. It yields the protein CASSITSTGNTIYF.

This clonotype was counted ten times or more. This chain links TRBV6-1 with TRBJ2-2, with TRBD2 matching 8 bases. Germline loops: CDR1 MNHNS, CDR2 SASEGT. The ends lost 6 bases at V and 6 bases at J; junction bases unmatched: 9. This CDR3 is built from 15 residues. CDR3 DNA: TGTGCCAGCAGCGCCGGGGGGGGCGACGCCGGGGAGCTGTTTTTT. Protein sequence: CASSAGGGDAGELFF.

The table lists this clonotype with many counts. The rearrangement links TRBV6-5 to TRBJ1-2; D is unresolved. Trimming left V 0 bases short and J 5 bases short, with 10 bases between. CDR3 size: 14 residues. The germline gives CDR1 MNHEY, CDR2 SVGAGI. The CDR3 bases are TGTGCCAGCAGTTACTCCGCCCTAACGTATGGCTACACCTTC. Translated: CASSYSALTYGYTF.

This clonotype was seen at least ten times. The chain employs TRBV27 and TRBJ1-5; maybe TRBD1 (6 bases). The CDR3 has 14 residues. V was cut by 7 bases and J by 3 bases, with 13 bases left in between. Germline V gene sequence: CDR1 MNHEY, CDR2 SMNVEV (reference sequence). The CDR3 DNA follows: TGTGCCAGCATGAAGGGGGTTGACAATCAGCCCCAGCATTTT. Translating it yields CASMKGVDNQPQHF.

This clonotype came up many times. The CDR3 here is CASSPPYGTSGGPYKAEQYF. In DNA form, the CDR3 reads TGTGCCAGCAGTCCCCCCTACGGAACTAGCGGGGGGCCCTACAAAGCCGAGCAGTACTTC. The chain carries TRBV12-3 or TRBV12-4 and TRBJ2-7; TRBD2 matches at 12 bases. The CDR3 spans 20 residues. V trimming: 5 bases; J trimming: 6 bases; junction bases outside the gene matches: 23.